A selection of T cell receptor beta chains follows, all from one sample in a study of technical replicates of blood from a few donors. Assay used: immunoSEQ multiplex PCR; TCRdb lists only in-frame clones, some missing. The sample holds fewer than 80,000 clones; 89% are singletons and the top ten take approximately 4.8%. The sequencing sample was made of PBMCs. The receptors derive from a human donor in good health. Some clones in this sample may be carry-over from other donors' samples. Both conserved end residues are trimmed from each CDR3. Clone size appears in some rows only: once, few, many, or a class for an expanded clone.

V | length | size | CDR3
TRBV10-2 | 13 | NA | ASSVVGQGTGELF
TRBV6-1 | 13 | NA | ASSDLAGGQETQY
TRBV6-6 | 14 | NA | ASSPMGQGPSYEQY
TRBV29-1 | 14 | NA | SVEMGSFLSYNEQF
TRBV5-6 | 13 | NA | ASSGQQGAGTEAF
TRBV20-1 | 9 | NA | SANNYNEQF
TRBV5-1 | 13 | NA | ASSLGRDNTDTQY
TRBV2 | 11 | NA | ASSDAGGYGYT
TRBV28 | 14 | NA | ASSPGGSGTFGEQY
TRBV6-1 | 11 | NA | ASIGGINEKLF
TRBV7-8 | 12 | NA | ASSARSAGNIQY
TRBV5-6 | 12 | NA | ASSLGQGGTEAF
TRBV6-1 | 10 | NA | ASRESAARQY
TRBV7-6 | 12 | NA | ASSADRVSHEQF
TRBV2 | 12 | NA | ASSGGRGRTEAF
TRBV9 | 14 | NA | ASSLRAFETIETQY
TRBV29-1 | 14 | NA | SVVFSSGLAKNIQY
TRBV4-2 | 13 | NA | ASSQPGQGWYGYT
TRBV4-3 | 13 | NA | ASSPRGQLNEKLF
TRBV10-3 | 11 | few | AISGERDQPQH
TRBV29-1 | 12 | NA | SVLGDRGRKTQY
TRBV6-6 | 12 | NA | ASSHRGESTEAF
TRBV21-1 | 12 | NA | ASSKESLRNTIY
TRBV18 | 14 | NA | ASTRQGPPSYSEQF
TRBV7-2 | 16 | NA | ASSLSGRGPGGAGGYT
TRBV4-1 | 11 | NA | ASSQANTDTQY
TRBV6-4 | 12 | NA | ASSDSQGTDTQY
TRBV6-5 | 11 | NA | ASSYVTYGELF
TRBV14 | 11 | few | ASSPQGTYGYT
TRBV4-1 | 15 | NA | ASSFSGTGRTRNEQF
TRBV5-1 | 12 | medium-sized | ASSASGGYNEQF
TRBV30 | 11 | NA | AWSRGGIYEQY
TRBV4-3 | 14 | NA | ASSPLSSGLGNEQF
TRBV9 | 13 | NA | ASSQTSGIYNEQF
TRBV9 | 13 | NA | ASSVEKGGADTQY
TRBV7-9 | 15 | NA | ASSFTMTSGRAGELF
TRBV6-5 | 13 | once | ASSYTSREGTEAF
TRBV6-5 | 12 | NA | ASSRTAGTYEQY
TRBV5-4 | 12 | NA | ASSPDIINYGYT
TRBV19 | 11 | once | ASAGGFTDTQY
TRBV7-2 | 11 | NA | ASSYRGNTEAF
TRBV9 | 12 | NA | ASSVGQGTYEQY
TRBV10-3 | 12 | NA | AISEGTSRETQY
TRBV11-2 | 13 | once | ASSPGQGMRETQY
TRBV5-1 | 12 | NA | ASSLGGVSFEQY